This is a list of T cell receptor beta chains from one sample in a study of CD8 T cells in ankylosing spondylitis. MiXCR, applied by TCRdb to the 5' RACE reads, yields one record per CDR3 protein. The sample carries under 250,000 distinct CDR3 sequences, 8.2% recorded once. Sample: blood, either unsorted or a sorted T cell fraction (not recorded which). The receptor source for this set is a female donor with ankylosing spondylitis or in good health (not recorded which). CDR3s include the opening cysteine and the closing phenylalanine or tryptophan. A D gene is named only where the DNA matches it firmly. Some rows mark clone size as missing; the rest say once, few, many or name a class of expanded clone.

D gene,J gene,clone size,V gene,CDR3 protein,CDR3 DNA
-,TRBJ1-3,many,TRBV10-3,CAIMVHSSGNTIYF,TGTGCCATCATGGTTCATAGTTCTGGAAACACCATATATTTT
TRBD1,TRBJ2-7,many,TRBV5-1,CASRLQGEYEQYF,TGCGCCAGCCGCTTACAGGGGGAGTACGAGCAGTACTTC
TRBD1,TRBJ2-5,many,TRBV9,CASSGTGEDGQETQYF,TGTGCCAGCAGCGGGACAGGAGAAGACGGGCAAGAGACCCAGTACTTC
TRBD1,TRBJ2-2,few,TRBV27,CASSLMRGLSGELFF,TGTGCCAGCAGTTTAATGAGGGGGCTCAGCGGGGAGCTGTTTTTT
-,TRBJ2-3,many,TRBV10-3,CANRGPSTDTQYF,TGTGCCAACCGGGGGCCCAGCACAGATACGCAGTATTTT
TRBD2,TRBJ2-7,many,TRBV5-5,CASSWGGISYEQYF,TGTGCCAGCAGCTGGGGGGGAATTTCCTACGAGCAGTACTTC
-,TRBJ2-3,many,TRBV6-6,CASSNPVTQYF,TGTGCCAGCAGCAACCCGGTCACGCAGTATTTT
-,TRBJ1-2,-,TRBV7-2,CASSLVGANYGYTF,TGTGCCAGCAGCTTAGTAGGGGCGAACTATGGCTACACCTTC
TRBD1,TRBJ2-1,many,TRBV29-1,CSVEDRSYNEQFF,TGCAGCGTTGAGGACAGGTCCTACAATGAGCAGTTCTTC
-,TRBJ2-7,many,TRBV10-3,CATKDGQAPLYEQYF,TGTGCCACGAAGGACGGCCAGGCCCCTCTATACGAGCAGTACTTC
TRBD1,TRBJ2-1,many,TRBV19,CASNRGPPGNEQFF,TGTGCCAGTAACAGGGGTCCTCCAGGGAATGAGCAGTTCTTC
-,TRBJ2-1,-,TRBV27,CASRLGVSVYNAQFF,TGTGCCAGCAGACTAGGGGTATCGGTATACAATGCGCAGTTCTTC
TRBD2,TRBJ2-3,many,TRBV9,CASSVEGLGQDTQYF,TGTGCCAGCAGCGTAGAGGGACTAGGACAAGATACGCAGTATTTT
-,TRBJ1-1,many,TRBV5-1,CASSLEGLSTEAFF,TGCGCCAGCAGCTTGGAGGGATTGAGCACTGAAGCTTTCTTT
TRBD1,TRBJ1-1,few,TRBV27,CASRSGTGVLRTEAFF,TGTGCCAGCAGATCCGGGACAGGAGTCTTGAGGACTGAAGCTTTCTTT
TRBD2,TRBJ2-1,many,TRBV5-1,CASSKESLTSGINEQFF,TGCGCCAGCAGCAAAGAGTCATTGACTAGCGGGATTAATGAGCAGTTCTTC
-,TRBJ1-1,many,TRBV2,CASSENDSYYTEAFF,TGTGCCAGCAGTGAAAATGACAGCTATTACACTGAAGCTTTCTTT
-,TRBJ1-1,many,TRBV5-6,CASSPYGLMNTEAFF,TGTGCCAGCAGCCCTTACGGGCTCATGAACACTGAAGCTTTCTTT
TRBD2,TRBJ2-2,-,TRBV12-3/TRBV12-4,CASRLGLAEKLFF,TGTGCCAGCAGACTGGGACTAGCGGAGAAGCTGTTTTTT
TRBD2,TRBJ2-7,many,TRBV20-1,CSAGLAGGYEQYF,TGCAGTGCTGGACTAGCGGGAGGCTACGAGCAGTACTTC
TRBD2,TRBJ2-5,many,TRBV30,CAWSVGVAGETQYF,TGTGCCTGGAGTGTTGGAGTAGCGGGAGAGACCCAGTACTTC
TRBD2,TRBJ2-3,many,TRBV4-3,CASSRGGLAGLSDTQYF,TGCGCCAGCAGCCGCGGAGGACTAGCGGGATTGTCAGATACGCAGTATTTT
-,TRBJ1-2,many,TRBV10-3,CAISQAGAYGYTF,TGTGCCATCAGCCAGGCAGGAGCCTATGGCTACACCTTC
-,TRBJ2-3,-,TRBV10-2,CASSELGPTDTQYF,TGCGCCAGCAGTGAATTGGGCCCCACGGATACGCAGTATTTT
TRBD1,TRBJ2-7,many,TRBV18,CASSPGQLYEQYF,TGTGCCAGCTCGCCGGGACAGCTCTACGAGCAGTACTTC